A selection of T cell receptor beta chains follows, all from one sample in a study of cytomegalovirus exposure and HLA in healthy donors. Data came from immunoSEQ multiplex PCR; TCRdb stores just in-frame clones and leaves some out. The table records some 120,000 clones, roughly nine tenths of them present only once. Sequenced: PBMCs. These receptors were collected from a woman aged 18-35 years in good health and CMV-seronegative. Each CDR3 is given with its conserved first and last residue. The order of the fields is D gene, clone size, V gene, J gene, CDR3 protein, CDR3 DNA. D genes are given only for firm matches. A row's size may be missing; if present it is once, few, many or a size class.

-,-,TRBV5-6,TRBJ2-2,CASSLELGELFF,TGTGCCAGCAGCTTGGAACTCGGGGAGCTGTTTTTT
TRBD1,-,TRBV5-4,TRBJ1-1,CASRSLGTGGTEAFF,TGTGCCAGCAGGTCTTTGGGGACAGGGGGCACTGAAGCTTTCTTT
-,-,TRBV6-1,TRBJ2-2,CASSENRVRDTGELFF,TGTGCCAGCAGTGAAAACAGGGTAAGAGACACCGGGGAGCTGTTTTTT
TRBD2,-,TRBV2,TRBJ2-1,CASRDSGRAYEQFF,TGTGCCAGCAGAGATAGCGGGAGGGCCTATGAGCAGTTCTTC
TRBD1,-,TRBV7-2,TRBJ2-4,CASSLLQGYYKNIQYF,TGTGCCAGCAGCTTATTACAGGGGTATTACAAAAACATTCAGTACTTC
TRBD1,-,TRBV7-6,TRBJ1-1,CASSRPGTGGLAEAFF,TGTGCCAGCAGCAGGCCCGGGACAGGGGGTTTGGCTGAAGCTTTCTTT
TRBD1,-,TRBV5-4,TRBJ2-7,CASSPGQGGYEQYF,TGTGCCAGCAGCCCCGGACAGGGGGGATACGAGCAGTACTTC
-,once,TRBV19,TRBJ2-5,CASSGTGKETQYF,TGTGCCAGTAGTGGAACAGGGAAAGAGACCCAGTACTTC
TRBD2,-,TRBV29-1,TRBJ2-7,CSVLKLAGTSYEQYF,TGCAGCGTGCTCAAATTAGCGGGGACCTCCTACGAGCAGTACTTC
TRBD2,-,TRBV29-1,TRBJ2-3,CSVGARGGHTQYF,TGCAGCGTGGGGGCACGGGGGGGGCATACGCAGTATTTT
TRBD2,-,TRBV28,TRBJ2-3,CASRLSGRFTDTQYF,TGTGCCAGCAGACTTAGCGGGAGGTTCACAGATACGCAGTATTTT
TRBD2,-,TRBV7-9,TRBJ2-7,CASSPPGAGGGEQYF,TGTGCCAGCAGCCCCCCGGGGGCGGGAGGGGGCGAGCAGTACTTC
-,-,TRBV29-1,TRBJ2-3,CSAFTDTQYF,TGCAGCGCCTTCACAGATACGCAGTATTTT
TRBD1,-,TRBV19,TRBJ2-2,CASSLPGQGNTGELFF,TGTGCCAGTAGTCTTCCGGGACAGGGGAACACCGGGGAGCTGTTTTTT
TRBD1,-,TRBV6-1,TRBJ2-1,CACRLRRDREQFF,TGTGCCTGCAGACTTCGCCGGGACAGGGAGCAGTTCTTC
TRBD2,-,TRBV5-4,TRBJ2-7,CASSLGTSGYEQYF,TGTGCCAGCAGCTTGGGGACTAGCGGCTACGAGCAGTACTTC
-,once,TRBV29-1,TRBJ2-7,CSVPGRAGGEQYF,TGCAGCGTCCCCGGGCGGGCCGGAGGCGAGCAGTACTTC
-,-,TRBV7-2,TRBJ2-3,CASSPAASQDTQYF,TGTGCCAGCAGCCCGGCGGCCAGCCAGGATACGCAGTATTTT
TRBD1,few,TRBV19,TRBJ2-7,CASSPTGSSYEQYF,TGTGCCAGTAGCCCGACAGGGAGCTCCTACGAGCAGTACTTC
TRBD1,-,TRBV5-1,TRBJ1-1,CASSSRGIGTEAFF,TGCGCCAGCAGCTCCAGGGGGATAGGCACTGAAGCTTTCTTT
TRBD2,-,TRBV5-6,TRBJ2-7,CASSWSLGGVTYEQYF,TGTGCCAGCAGCTGGAGTCTGGGGGGGGTCACCTACGAGCAGTACTTC
TRBD2,few,TRBV4-1,TRBJ2-7,CASSPGDYPYEQYF,TGCGCCAGCAGCCCCGGGGACTACCCCTACGAGCAGTACTTC
TRBD1,-,TRBV27,TRBJ2-1,CASSSGTANEQFF,TGTGCCAGCAGCTCCGGGACAGCCAATGAGCAGTTCTTC
TRBD2,-,TRBV18,TRBJ2-5,CASSRNTAGGSRETQYF,TGTGCCAGCTCACGAAATACGGCGGGCGGGAGTCGGGAGACCCAGTACTTC
TRBD2,-,TRBV7-9,TRBJ2-7,CASSLGTSARYEQYF,TGTGCCAGCAGCTTGGGGACTAGCGCACGATACGAGCAGTACTTC
-,-,TRBV11-2,TRBJ1-3,CASSPYSGVGNTIYF,TGTGCCAGCAGCCCGTACTCGGGGGTTGGAAACACCATATATTTT
TRBD1,-,TRBV2,TRBJ1-5,CASTAFRDRHQPQHF,TGTGCCAGCACCGCGTTCCGGGACAGGCATCAGCCCCAGCATTTT
-,-,TRBV19,TRBJ1-1,CASSKKGGFAETNTEAFF,TGTGCCAGTAGTAAAAAAGGCGGGTTTGCAGAGACGAACACTGAAGCTTTCTTT
-,-,TRBV11-2,TRBJ2-2,CASSFGLAPNTGELFF,TGTGCCAGCAGCTTTGGGCTAGCGCCGAACACCGGGGAGCTGTTTTTT
-,-,TRBV19,TRBJ1-1,CASSIEGEGTEAFF,TGTGCCAGTAGTATAGAGGGAGAAGGCACTGAAGCTTTCTTT
-,-,TRBV28,TRBJ1-2,CASNEHNYGYTF,TGTGCCAGCAACGAACATAACTATGGCTACACCTTC
TRBD1,-,TRBV4-1,TRBJ1-1,CASRDRGKSGTEAFF,TGCGCCAGCAGGGACAGGGGCAAGTCGGGCACTGAAGCTTTCTTT
-,-,TRBV19,TRBJ1-5,CASTTTPGGKNQPQHF,TGTGCCAGTACCACCACACCGGGGGGAAAGAATCAGCCCCAGCATTTT
TRBD1,-,TRBV4-1,TRBJ1-2,CASSLARTGPNYGYTF,TGCGCCAGCAGCCTGGCCCGGACAGGACCTAACTATGGCTACACCTTC
-,-,TRBV6-1,TRBJ2-1,CASSFPEDNEQFF,TGTGCCAGCAGTTTTCCAGAAGACAATGAGCAGTTCTTC
-,-,TRBV28,TRBJ2-1,CASSFVTDSYNEQFF,TGTGCCAGCAGTTTTGTAACAGATTCCTACAATGAGCAGTTCTTC
TRBD1,-,TRBV11-2,TRBJ1-2,CASSWGQGDYGYTF,TGTGCCAGCAGCTGGGGACAGGGGGACTATGGCTACACCTTC
TRBD2,-,TRBV6-6,TRBJ2-1,CASTLAASSYNEQFF,TGTGCCAGCACGCTAGCGGCTAGCTCCTACAATGAGCAGTTCTTC
TRBD1,-,TRBV5-4,TRBJ1-1,CASTNRDRVTEAFF,TGTGCCAGCACCAACCGGGACAGGGTAACTGAAGCTTTCTTT
TRBD2,-,TRBV27,TRBJ2-2,CASSYTSGRITGELFF,TGTGCCAGCAGTTATACTAGCGGGAGAATCACCGGGGAGCTGTTTTTT
-,-,TRBV18,TRBJ2-3,CASSPSSGGGTDTQYF,TGTGCCAGCTCACCATCGTCAGGAGGTGGCACAGATACGCAGTATTTT
TRBD2,-,TRBV28,TRBJ2-2,CASLLWEGTGELFF,TGTGCCAGCCTCCTTTGGGAGGGCACCGGGGAGCTGTTTTTT
-,-,TRBV11-2,TRBJ2-1,CASSLAADFSYNEQFF,TGTGCCAGCAGCTTAGCGGCGGATTTCTCCTACAATGAGCAGTTCTTC
TRBD1,-,TRBV2,TRBJ2-7,CASSDRTGGRYEQYF,TGTGCCAGCAGTGACCGGACAGGGGGCCGATACGAGCAGTACTTC
-,-,TRBV19,TRBJ1-1,CASNFGNTEAFF,TGTGCCAGTAATTTCGGGAATACTGAAGCTTTCTTT
-,-,TRBV5-1,TRBJ2-4,CASRKEPAKNIQYF,TGCGCCAGCCGGAAGGAGCCGGCCAAAAACATTCAGTACTTC
-,-,TRBV6-6,TRBJ2-3,CASSYSKENTQYF,TGTGCCAGCAGTTACTCAAAAGAGAATACGCAGTATTTT
-,-,TRBV28,TRBJ1-3,CASRARLTGFGNTIYF,TGTGCCAGCAGGGCGAGGCTAACAGGGTTTGGAAACACCATATATTTT
TRBD1,-,TRBV7-2,TRBJ1-5,CASSLTGGRQPQHF,TGTGCCAGCAGCTTGACAGGGGGCCGACAGCCCCAGCATTTT
TRBD2,-,TRBV27,TRBJ2-7,CASSFSGRAYEQYF,TGTGCCAGCAGTTTTAGCGGGAGGGCTTACGAGCAGTACTTC
-,-,TRBV7-7,TRBJ2-3,CASSLAPSVQGTQYF,TGTGCTAGCAGCTTAGCGCCCTCGGTGCAGGGTACGCAGTATTTT
TRBD2,-,TRBV4-1,TRBJ2-3,CASSQDSGGLTDTQYF,TGCGCCAGCAGCCAAGATAGCGGGGGCCTGACAGATACGCAGTATTTT
TRBD1,-,TRBV27,TRBJ1-2,CASSWSAGGTDGYTF,TGTGCCAGCAGTTGGTCGGCAGGGGGGACTGATGGCTACACCTTC